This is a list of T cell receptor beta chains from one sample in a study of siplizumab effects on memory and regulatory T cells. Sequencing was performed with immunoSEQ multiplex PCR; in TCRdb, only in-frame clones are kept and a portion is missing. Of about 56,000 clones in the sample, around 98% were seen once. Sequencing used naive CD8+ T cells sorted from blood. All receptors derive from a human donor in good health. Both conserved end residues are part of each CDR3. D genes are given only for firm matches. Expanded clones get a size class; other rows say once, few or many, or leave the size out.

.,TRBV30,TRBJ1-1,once,CAWSFGTEAFF,TGTGCCTGGAGTTTCGGGACAGAAGCTTTCTTT
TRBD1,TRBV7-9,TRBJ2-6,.,CASSQLEGQPTSGANVLTF,TGTGCCAGCAGCCAGCTTGAGGGACAGCCAACCTCTGGGGCCAACGTCCTGACTTTC
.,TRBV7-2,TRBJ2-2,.,CASSRGPGVGELFF,TGTGCCAGCAGCCGAGGCCCCGGCGTTGGGGAGCTGTTTTTT
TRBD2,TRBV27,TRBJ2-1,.,CASNPQEREGFFEQFF,TGTGCCAGCAACCCCCAAGAGCGGGAGGGCTTTTTTGAGCAGTTCTTC
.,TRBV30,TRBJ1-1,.,CAWSLGVGRVGEAFF,TGTGCCTGGAGTTTAGGGGTCGGTAGGGTAGGTGAAGCTTTCTTT
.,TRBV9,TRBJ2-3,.,CASSVEGRTDTQYF,TGTGCCAGCAGCGTAGAGGGGCGCACAGATACGCAGTATTTT
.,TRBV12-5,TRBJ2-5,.,CASLGQGGETQYF,TGTGCTAGTCTGGGGCAAGGAGGAGAGACCCAGTACTTC
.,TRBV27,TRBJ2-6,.,CASSYLGGAGANVLTF,TGTGCCAGCAGTTACTTAGGGGGGGCTGGGGCCAACGTCCTGACTTTC
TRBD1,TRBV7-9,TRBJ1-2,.,CASSARKTGANYGYTF,TGTGCCAGCAGCGCCAGAAAGACAGGGGCTAACTATGGCTACACCTTC
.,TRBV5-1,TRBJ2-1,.,CASSFSAEQFF,TGCGCCAGCAGCTTTTCGGCCGAGCAGTTCTTC
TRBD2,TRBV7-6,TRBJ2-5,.,CASSALAGGVETQYF,TGTGCCAGCAGCGCACTAGCGGGAGGAGTGGAGACCCAGTACTTC
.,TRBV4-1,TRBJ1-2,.,CASSFRVRDYGYTF,TGCGCCAGCAGCTTCAGGGTGAGGGACTATGGCTACACCTTC
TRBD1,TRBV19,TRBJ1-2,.,CASTFGTGGRGNYGYTF,TGTGCCAGTACCTTCGGGACAGGGGGCAGAGGCAACTATGGCTACACCTTC
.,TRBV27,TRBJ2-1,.,CASSLLSGTINNEQFF,TGTGCCAGCAGTTTATTATCCGGGACGATAAACAATGAGCAGTTCTTC
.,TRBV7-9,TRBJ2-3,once,CASSPGTDTQYF,TGTGCCAGCAGCCCTGGCACAGATACGCAGTATTTT
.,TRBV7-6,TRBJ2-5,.,CASSSQTRGLAETQYF,TGTGCCAGCAGCTCCCAGACCCGGGGACTGGCGGAGACCCAGTACTTC
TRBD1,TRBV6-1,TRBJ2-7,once,CASSGTEIYQQYF,TGTGCCAGCAGCGGGACAGAGATATACCAGCAGTACTTC
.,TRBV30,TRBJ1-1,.,CACRDMNTEAFF,TGTGCCTGTAGGGATATGAACACTGAAGCTTTCTTT
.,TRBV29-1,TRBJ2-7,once,CSCSLRGYEQYF,TGCAGCTGCTCGTTAAGGGGTTACGAGCAGTACTTC
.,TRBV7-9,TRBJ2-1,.,CASSLVLYEQFF,TGTGCCAGCAGCTTAGTTCTTTATGAGCAGTTCTTC
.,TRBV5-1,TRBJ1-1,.,CASSVSTGYRTEAFF,TGCGCCAGCAGCGTTAGCACAGGGTATCGGACTGAAGCTTTCTTT
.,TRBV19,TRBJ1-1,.,CASSYSKQGNTEAFF,TGTGCCAGTAGTTACTCGAAACAGGGGAACACTGAAGCTTTCTTT
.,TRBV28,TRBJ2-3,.,CASSSRNTDTQYF,TGTGCCAGCAGCTCCAGGAACACAGATACGCAGTATTTT
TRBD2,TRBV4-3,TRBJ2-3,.,CASSQLLAGADTQYF,TGCGCCAGCAGCCAACTCCTAGCGGGCGCAGATACGCAGTATTTT
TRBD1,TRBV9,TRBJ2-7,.,CASSVTGTGGSYEQYF,TGTGCCAGCAGCGTGACCGGGACAGGGGGCTCCTACGAGCAGTACTTC
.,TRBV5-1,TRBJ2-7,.,CASSLDAGTYEQYF,TGCGCCAGCAGCTTGGACGCAGGAACCTACGAGCAGTACTTC
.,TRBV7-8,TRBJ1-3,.,CASSSTDMGGNTIYF,TGTGCCAGCAGCTCAACTGACATGGGCGGAAACACCATATATTTT
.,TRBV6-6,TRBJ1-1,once,CASNPGRNTEAFF,TGTGCCAGCAATCCAGGGAGGAACACTGAAGCTTTCTTT
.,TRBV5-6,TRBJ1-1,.,CASSSRGAEAFF,TGTGCCAGCAGCTCAAGGGGTGCTGAAGCTTTCTTT
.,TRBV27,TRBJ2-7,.,CASSLSFRHEQYF,TGTGCCAGCAGTTTATCGTTCAGGCACGAGCAGTACTTC
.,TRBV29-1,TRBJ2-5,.,CSVDGSSEQWAQYF,TGCAGCGTTGATGGCTCTAGCGAGCAGTGGGCCCAGTACTTC
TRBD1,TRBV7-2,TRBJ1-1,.,CASSFSGTGWYTEAFF,TGTGCCAGCAGCTTCTCCGGGACAGGGTGGTACACTGAAGCTTTCTTT